Following are 11 T cell receptor beta chains from one sample sequenced in a study of cytomegalovirus exposure and HLA in healthy donors. Primers: 60 Vbeta forward and 13 Jbeta reverse. Assay: immunoSEQ multiplex PCR; the TCRdb copy retains only in-frame clones and omits some. The sample yields 120,000 or so clones, approximately 80% seen once. Sequencing was performed on PBMCs. All receptors derive from a man younger than 45 in good health and CMV-seropositive.

This chain connects TRBV7-2 to TRBJ1-2; D is uncertain. The V end was cut by 0 bases, the J end by 0 bases, with 8 bases between. CDR1 is SGHTA and CDR2 is FQGNSA in the germline V gene. The CDR3 is made up of 15 amino acids. The CDR3 nucleotides read TGTGCCAGCAGCTTAGCGGGCGCCGCTAACTATGGCTACACCTTC. Its protein product is CASSLAGAANYGYTF.

The chain uses TRBV27 and TRBJ2-1; a possible D gene is TRBD1 (7 bases). CDR3 size: 16 residues. The V end was cut by 9 bases, the J end by 7 bases, with 25 bases between. The germline V gene has CDR1 MNHEY and CDR2 SMNVEV (reference sequence). For the CDR3, the DNA is TGTGCCAGTAAGGGCTATCAGGGGGGCAGGGTAAATGAGCAGTTCTTC. This sequence encodes CASKGYQGGRVNEQFF.

This clone was detected a few times. This chain links TRBV6-6 with TRBJ1-1; tentatively, D is TRBD1 (5 bases). Trimming pared 4 bases from V and 1 base from J, leaving 7 bases between. CDR1 is MNHNY and CDR2 is SVGAGI in the germline V gene (reference sequence). The CDR3 has 13 amino acids. The CDR3 DNA sequence: TGTGCCAGCAGTTTGGGGCAGAACACTGAAGCTTTCTTT. The encoded protein is CASSLGQNTEAFF.

The V and J genes are TRBV27 and TRBJ1-1, with 8 nucleotides matching TRBD1. Germline CDR1 reads MNHEY; CDR2 reads SMNVEV (reference sequence). This CDR3 region has 15 residues. The V and J ends lost 5 bases and 1 base, in that order; junction bases with no gene match: 6. CDR3 DNA: TGTGCCAGCAGTCTAGGACAGGGAAGGAACACTGAAGCTTTCTTT. Translated, it gives CASSLGQGRNTEAFF.

The chain couples TRBV2 to TRBJ1-4, with D possibly being TRBD1 (6 bases). Germline CDR1 is SNHLY and CDR2 is FYNNEI. Trimming removed 9 bases from V and 5 bases from J, with 16 bases in between. The length of the CDR3 is 14 residues. The CDR3: CARSRGQTNEKLFF. The CDR3 bases are TGTGCCAGATCTCGAGGACAGACCAATGAAAAACTGTTTTTT. Combining the CDR3 with reference TRBV2 and TRBJ1-4 gives the whole variable domain EPEVTQTPSHQVTQMGQEVILRCVPISNHLYFYWYRQILGQKVEFLVSFYNNEISEKSEIFDDQFSVERPDGSNFTLKIRSTKLEDSAMYFCARSRGQTNEKLFFGSGTQLSVL.

With respect to this clone: The same CDR3 also results from other DNA sequences found in this sample. The chain is built from TRBV27 and TRBJ1-6; 7 bases fit TRBD1. The germline V gene encodes CDR1 MNHEY and CDR2 SMNVEV (reference sequence). V trimming: 5 bases; J trimming: 8 bases; junction bases outside the gene matches: 9. The CDR3 consists of 15 residues. The CDR3 loop is CASSLGTERDSPLHF. The DNA for the CDR3 is TGTGCCAGCAGTCTTGGGACAGAAAGAGATTCACCCCTCCACTTT.

The chain carries TRBV14 and TRBJ2-3; maybe TRBD2 (6 bases). The CDR3 sequence is 14 residues long. V was pared by 6 bases and J by 2 bases, with 12 bases between. Germline CDR1 and CDR2: SGHDN and FVKESK. CDR3 sequence: CASRGGDHTDTQYF. The CDR3 DNA reads TGTGCCAGCAGAGGCGGGGATCACACAGATACGCAGTATTTT.

The rearrangement uses TRBV6-5 and TRBJ1-6; D unclear. The ends were cut back, 2 bases at V and 5 bases at J, with 10 bases in the middle. Germline lookup yields CDR1 MNHEY and CDR2 SVGAGI. This CDR3 spans 15 amino acids. The CDR3 region has the DNA TGTGCCAGCAGTTACAAGAGGTCCAATAATTCACCCCTCCACTTT. It codes for CASSYKRSNNSPLHF.

This chain uses TRBV29-1 with TRBJ2-7, with D possibly being TRBD1 (5 bases). The CDR3 is 13 amino acids. Germline V CDR1 and CDR2: SQVTM, ANQGSEA. Trimming stripped 5 bases from V and 2 bases from J, with 13 bases between. The CDR3 DNA sequence: TGCAGCGTTCAGGGTGATGGTACCTACGAGCAGTACTTC. It encodes CSVQGDGTYEQYF.

The chain is built from TRBV6-1 and TRBJ2-5, with 8 nucleotides matching TRBD2. The ends lost 4 bases at V and 4 bases at J; junction bases unmatched: 2. CDR3 length: 13 residues. Germline values: CDR1 MNHNS, CDR2 SASEGT. In DNA form, the CDR3 reads TGTGCCAGCAGTGTCGGGGGGGTAGAGACCCAGTACTTC. Its protein is CASSVGGVETQYF.

V usage is TRBV7-9 and J usage is TRBJ2-7, with 10 bases matching TRBD2. Trimming cost V 5 bases and J 1 base; bases outside gene matches: 2. Germline values: CDR1 SEHNR, CDR2 FQNEAQ (reference sequence). The CDR3 loop spans 14 amino acids. The CDR3 here is CASSQLAGSYEQYF. The CDR3 bases are TGTGCCAGCAGCCAACTAGCGGGGTCCTACGAGCAGTACTTC.